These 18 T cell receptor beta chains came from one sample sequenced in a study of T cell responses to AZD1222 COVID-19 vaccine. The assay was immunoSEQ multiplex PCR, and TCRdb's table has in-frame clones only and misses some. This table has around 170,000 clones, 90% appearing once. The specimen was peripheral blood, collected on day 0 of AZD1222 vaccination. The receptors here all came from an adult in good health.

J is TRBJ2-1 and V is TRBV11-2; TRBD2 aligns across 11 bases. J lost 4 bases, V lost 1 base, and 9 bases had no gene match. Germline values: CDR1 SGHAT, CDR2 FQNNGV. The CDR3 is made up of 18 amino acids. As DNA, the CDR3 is TGTGCCAGCAGCTTAGGGCTGCTCCTAGCGGGGGGTTACAATGAGCAGTTCTTC. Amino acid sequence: CASSLGLLLAGGYNEQFF.

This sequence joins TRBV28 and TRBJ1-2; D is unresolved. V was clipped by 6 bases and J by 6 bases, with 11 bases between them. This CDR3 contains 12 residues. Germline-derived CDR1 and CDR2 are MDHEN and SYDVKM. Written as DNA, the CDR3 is TGTGCCAGCAGCAATCCGACGGATGGCTACACCTTC. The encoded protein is CASSNPTDGYTF.

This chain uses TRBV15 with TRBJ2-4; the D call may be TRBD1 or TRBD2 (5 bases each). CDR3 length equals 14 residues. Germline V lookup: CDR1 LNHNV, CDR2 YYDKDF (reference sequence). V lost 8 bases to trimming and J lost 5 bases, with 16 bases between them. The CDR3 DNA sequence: TGTGCCACCGCGACTTCCGGGACGGAAAACATTCAGTACTTC. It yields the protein CATATSGTENIQYF. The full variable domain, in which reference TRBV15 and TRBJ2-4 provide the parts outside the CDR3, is DAMVIQNPRYQVTQFGKPVTLSCSQTLNHNVMYWYQQKSSQAPKLLFHYYDKDFNNEADTPDNFQSRRPNTSFCFLDIRSPGLGDTAMYLCATATSGTENIQYFGAGTRLSVL.

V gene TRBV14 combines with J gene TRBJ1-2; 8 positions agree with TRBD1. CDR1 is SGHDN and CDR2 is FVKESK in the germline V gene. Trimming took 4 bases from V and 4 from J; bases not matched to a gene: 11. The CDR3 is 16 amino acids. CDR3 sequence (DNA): TGTGCCAGCAGCCCCCCCCCGGGACAGGCCCTCTATGGCTACACCTTC. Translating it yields CASSPPPGQALYGYTF.

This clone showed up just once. The CDR3 region has the DNA TGTGCCAGCAGCCCCGGGACCTTACAAGGTTCACCCCTCCACTTT. Amino acids: CASSPGTLQGSPLHF. The chain carries TRBV6-5 and TRBJ1-6; a weak D match, TRBD1 (5 bases). Trimming pared 6 bases from V and 9 bases from J, leaving 18 bases between. Germline V gene sequence: CDR1 MNHEY, CDR2 SVGAGI. This CDR3 is 15 amino acids long.

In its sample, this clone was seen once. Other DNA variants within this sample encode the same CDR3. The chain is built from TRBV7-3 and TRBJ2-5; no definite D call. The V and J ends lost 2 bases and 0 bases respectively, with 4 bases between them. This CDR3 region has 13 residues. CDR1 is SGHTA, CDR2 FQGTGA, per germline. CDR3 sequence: CASSLGYQETQYF. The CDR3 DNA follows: TGTGCCAGCAGCTTAGGTTACCAAGAGACCCAGTACTTC.

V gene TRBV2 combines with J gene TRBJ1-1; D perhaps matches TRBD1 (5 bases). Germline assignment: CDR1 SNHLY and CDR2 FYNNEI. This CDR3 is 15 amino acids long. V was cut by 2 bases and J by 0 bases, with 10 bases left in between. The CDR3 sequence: CASSEYWGMNTEAFF. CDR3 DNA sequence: TGTGCCAGCAGTGAATATTGGGGGATGAACACTGAAGCTTTCTTT.

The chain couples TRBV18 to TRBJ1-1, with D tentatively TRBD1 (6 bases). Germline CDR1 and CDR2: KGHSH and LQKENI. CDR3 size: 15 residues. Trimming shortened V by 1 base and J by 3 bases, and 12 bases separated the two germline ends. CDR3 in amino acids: CASSPHREAYTEAFF. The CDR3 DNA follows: TGTGCCAGCTCACCACACAGGGAGGCGTACACTGAAGCTTTCTTT.

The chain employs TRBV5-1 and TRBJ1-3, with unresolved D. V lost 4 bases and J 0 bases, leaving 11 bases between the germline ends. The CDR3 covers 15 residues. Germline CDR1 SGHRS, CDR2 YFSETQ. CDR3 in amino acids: CASSPAYNSGNTIYF. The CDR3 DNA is TGCGCCAGCAGCCCCGCGTATAACTCTGGAAACACCATATATTTT.

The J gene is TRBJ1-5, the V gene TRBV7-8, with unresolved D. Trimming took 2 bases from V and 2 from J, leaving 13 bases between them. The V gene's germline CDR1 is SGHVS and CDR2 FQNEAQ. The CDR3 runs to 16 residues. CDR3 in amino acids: CASSLIWGQRNQPQHF. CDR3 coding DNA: TGTGCCAGCAGCTTAATCTGGGGTCAACGCAATCAGCCCCAGCATTTT.

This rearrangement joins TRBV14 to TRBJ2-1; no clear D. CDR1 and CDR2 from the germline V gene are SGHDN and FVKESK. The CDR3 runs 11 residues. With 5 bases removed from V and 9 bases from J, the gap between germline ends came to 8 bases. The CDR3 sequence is CASSSSAEQFF. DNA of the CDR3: TGTGCCAGCAGCTCCTCGGCTGAGCAGTTCTTC.

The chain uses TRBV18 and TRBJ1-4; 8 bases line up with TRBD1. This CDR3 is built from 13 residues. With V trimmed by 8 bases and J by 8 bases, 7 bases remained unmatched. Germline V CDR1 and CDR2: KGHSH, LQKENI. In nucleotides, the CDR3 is TGTGCCAGCGGGGACAGGAGGGGCGAAAAACTGTTTTTT. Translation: CASGDRRGEKLFF.

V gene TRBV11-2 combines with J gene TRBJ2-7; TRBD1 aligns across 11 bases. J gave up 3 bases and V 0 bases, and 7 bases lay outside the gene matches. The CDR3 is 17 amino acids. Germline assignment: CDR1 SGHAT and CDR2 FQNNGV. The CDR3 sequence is CASSLEGLGTGGYEQYF. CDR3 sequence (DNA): TGTGCCAGCAGCTTAGAAGGGTTGGGGACAGGGGGCTACGAGCAGTACTTC. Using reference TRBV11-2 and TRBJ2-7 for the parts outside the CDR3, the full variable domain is EAGVAQSPRYKIIEKRQSVAFWCNPISGHATLYWYQQILGQGPKLLIQFQNNGVVDDSQLPKDRFSAERLKGVDSTLKIQPAKLEDSAVYLCASSLEGLGTGGYEQYFGPGTRLTVT.

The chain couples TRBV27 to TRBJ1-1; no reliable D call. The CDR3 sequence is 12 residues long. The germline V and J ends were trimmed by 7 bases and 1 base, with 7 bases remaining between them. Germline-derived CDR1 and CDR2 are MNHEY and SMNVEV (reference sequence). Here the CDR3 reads CASKDENTEAFF. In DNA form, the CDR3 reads TGTGCCAGCAAGGACGAGAACACTGAAGCTTTCTTT.

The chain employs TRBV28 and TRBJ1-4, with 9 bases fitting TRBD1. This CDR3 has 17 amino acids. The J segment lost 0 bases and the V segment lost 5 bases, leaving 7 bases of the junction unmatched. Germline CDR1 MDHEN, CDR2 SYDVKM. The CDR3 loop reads CASSGPGQGATNEKLFF. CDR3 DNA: TGTGCCAGCAGTGGCCCGGGACAGGGCGCAACTAATGAAAAACTGTTTTTT. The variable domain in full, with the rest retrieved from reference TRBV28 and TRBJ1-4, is DVKVTQSSRYLVKRTGEKVFLECVQDMDHENMFWYRQDPGLGLRLIYFSYDVKMKEKGDIPEGYSVSREKKERFSLILESASTNQTSMYLCASSGPGQGATNEKLFFGSGTQLSVL.

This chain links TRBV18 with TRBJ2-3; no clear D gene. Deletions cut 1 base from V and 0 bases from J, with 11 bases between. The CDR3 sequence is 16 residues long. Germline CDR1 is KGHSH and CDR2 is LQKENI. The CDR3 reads CASSPLTSISTDTQYF. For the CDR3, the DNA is TGTGCCAGCTCACCACTGACTTCTATTAGCACAGATACGCAGTATTTT.

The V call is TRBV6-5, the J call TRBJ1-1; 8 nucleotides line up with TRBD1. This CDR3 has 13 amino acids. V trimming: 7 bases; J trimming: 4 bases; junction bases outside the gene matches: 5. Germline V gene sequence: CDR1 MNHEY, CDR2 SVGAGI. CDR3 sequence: CASTPQGATEAFF. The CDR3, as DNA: TGTGCCAGCACCCCCCAGGGGGCCACTGAAGCTTTCTTT.

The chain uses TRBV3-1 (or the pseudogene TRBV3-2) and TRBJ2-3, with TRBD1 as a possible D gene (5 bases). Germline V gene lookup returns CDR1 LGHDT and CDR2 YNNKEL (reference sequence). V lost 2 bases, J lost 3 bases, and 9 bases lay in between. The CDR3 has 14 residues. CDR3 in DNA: TGTGCCAGCAGCCAAAGGGGTACGACAGATACGCAGTATTTT. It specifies CASSQRGTTDTQYF.